What follows is one T cell receptor (beta chain) and its context. Per the study methods: Amplifying reference gene primers gave estimates of nucleated cell counts. The repertoire was sequenced with immunoSEQ multiplex PCR; TCRdb's copy has only in-frame clones and lacks some. That table gives V, J and clone size, and the DNA gave D and trimming. The sample holds approximately 200,000 clones, about 86% seen once. This entry is derived from a study of blood T cell repertoires in COVID-19. In germline, CDR1 is SGHTA, CDR2 FQGNSA. This CDR3 has 16 amino acids. The junction had 4 bases not matched to a gene; V was cut back by 2 bases and J by 6 bases.

Sequencing input: peripheral blood. The sequence was obtained from a woman between 50 and 59 years old with acute or convalescent COVID-19. The chain has TRBV7-2 and TRBJ2-2; 12 nucleotides agree with TRBD2. CDR3 amino acids: CASSLILAGGPGELFF. CDR3 in DNA: TGTGCCAGCAGCTTAATTCTAGCGGGAGGGCCCGGGGAGCTGTTTTTT. Complete variable domain (other parts from reference TRBV7-2 and TRBJ2-2): GAGVSQSPSNKVTEKGKDVELRCDPISGHTALYWYRQSLGQGLEFLIYFQGNSAPDKSGLPSDRFSAERTGGSVSTLTIQRTQQEDSAVYLCASSLILAGGPGELFFGEGSRLTVL.